Below, 11 T cell receptor beta chains from the same sample are listed, as sequenced in a study of long-term antiretroviral therapy in people with HIV. The run of the v3.0 immunoSEQ assay was at survey level. Assay used: immunoSEQ multiplex PCR; TCRdb lists only in-frame clones, some missing. Among about 40,000 clones listed, roughly nine tenths were seen once. The sequences come from unsorted PBMCs, collected 1.2 years after starting antiretroviral therapy. The receptors originated from a woman in her forties or fifties with HIV.

This chain joins TRBV11-1 and TRBJ2-3, with a possible D match to TRBD2 (6 bases). This CDR3 is 18 amino acids long. Between the trimmed V and J ends, which lost 1 base and 4 bases, there was a span of 21 bases. Per the germline V gene, CDR1 is SGHAT and CDR2 is FQDESV (reference sequence). CDR3 residues: CASSLVGEVPWGADTQYF. The CDR3 nucleotides are TGTGCCAGCAGCTTAGTCGGGGAGGTGCCCTGGGGGGCAGATACGCAGTATTTT.

The chain couples TRBV2 to TRBJ2-5; 7 bases agree with TRBD1. The DNA end lines up better with TRBJ2-7; the J call may be wrong. Germline lookup yields CDR1 SNHLY and CDR2 FYNNEI. This CDR3 is built from 12 residues. The CDR3 bases are TGTGCCAGCGAGGGACAGAACTACGAGCAGTACTTC. As protein: CASEGQNYEQYF.

The rearrangement links TRBV19 to TRBJ1-1; a weak D match, TRBD1 (5 bases). The V gene's germline CDR1 is LNHDA and CDR2 SQIVND (reference sequence). The germline V and J ends were trimmed by 9 bases and 1 base, with 15 bases remaining between them. The CDR3 runs to 14 residues. CDR3 nucleotides: TGTGCCAGCAAACTTTCCGGGGCGAACACTGAAGCTTTCTTT. Amino acid sequence: CASKLSGANTEAFF.

V gene TRBV19 combines with J gene TRBJ1-6; D is unclear. Trimming cost V 9 bases and J 8 bases, with 5 bases left between them. The CDR3 spans 10 residues. Germline V gene data show CDR1 as LNHDA and CDR2 as SQIVND (reference sequence). DNA of the CDR3: TGTGCCAGCGGAGATTCACCCCTCCACTTT. Its translation: CASGDSPLHF.

This clone appeared a single time. This rearrangement joins TRBV2 to TRBJ2-3, with a possible D match to TRBD2 (5 bases). V was cut by 8 bases and J by 3 bases, with 15 bases left in between. Germline V gene sequence: CDR1 SNHLY, CDR2 FYNNEI. There are 14 residues in the CDR3. The DNA for the CDR3 is TGTGCCAGCCAGAAGATATCGGGGACAGATACGCAGTATTTT. It is translated as CASQKISGTDTQYF.

The rearrangement joins TRBV5-5 to TRBJ2-7, with 9 bases lining up with TRBD1. Germline values: CDR1 SGHKS, CDR2 YYEKEE (reference sequence). The CDR3 spans 13 residues. Trimming removed 3 bases from V and 6 bases from J; junction bases left unmatched: 4. The chain's CDR3 is CASSSRTGAEQYF. CDR3 bases: TGTGCCAGCAGCTCGAGGACAGGGGCCGAGCAGTACTTC.

As to this clone: In the same sample, other DNA sequences code for this CDR3. The V and J genes are TRBV19 and TRBJ2-7; TRBD2 matches 11 bases. The CDR3 has 15 residues. Germline assignment: CDR1 LNHDA and CDR2 SQIVND (reference sequence). V was pared by 6 bases and J by 0 bases, with 4 bases of the junction left unmatched. The CDR3 sequence is CASSLAGGSSYEQYF. CDR3 nucleotides: TGTGCCAGTAGCCTAGCGGGGGGCAGCTCCTACGAGCAGTACTTC.

The chain has TRBV11-2 and TRBJ2-1; 9 nucleotides agree with TRBD1. Germline CDR1 and CDR2: SGHAT and FQNNGV. The CDR3 is 15 amino acids. Trimming cost V 3 bases and J 2 bases; bases outside gene matches: 2. Written as DNA, the CDR3 is TGTGCCAGCAGCTTGGACAGGGGCCCCTACAATGAGCAGTTCTTC. This sequence encodes CASSLDRGPYNEQFF.

In DNA, the CDR3 is TGTGCCAGCAGTTTAGGGGGGAGCTTTGGCAATTCACCCCTCCACTTT. Protein sequence: CASSLGGSFGNSPLHF. The chain has TRBV28 and TRBJ1-6; D might be TRBD1 (5 bases). Germline CDR1 and CDR2: MDHEN and SYDVKM. The CDR3 spans 16 residues. The V and J ends lost 2 bases and 7 bases respectively, with 15 bases between them.

This clone was picked up a small number of times. V gene TRBV6-5 combines with J gene TRBJ2-7; D could derive from TRBD1 or TRBD2 (5 bases each). The CDR3 length is 12 residues. Trimming stripped 6 bases from V and 4 bases from J, with 10 bases between. The germline gives CDR1 MNHEY, CDR2 SVGAGI. The CDR3 here is CASSPGRYEQYF. The CDR3 DNA is TGTGCCAGCAGCCCGGGGCGATACGAGCAGTACTTC.

The chain couples TRBV27 to TRBJ1-2; TRBD1 might be the D (5 bases). With 2 bases removed from V and 4 bases from J, the gap between germline ends came to 8 bases. Germline values: CDR1 MNHEY, CDR2 SMNVEV (reference sequence). This CDR3 is built from 13 residues. CDR3 DNA: TGTGCCAGCAGTTTAGCGGGGGGCTATGGCTACACCTTC. Translating gives CASSLAGGYGYTF.